Below, one TCR beta chain is given with its context. The antigen is unknown. TCR beta rearrangements were amplified from peripheral blood genomic DNA. These data come from a study of T cell repertoires in aging, cancer and after chemotherapy. Study observations and caveats: In each cancer cohort, median generation probability increased across chemotherapy, suggesting thymic output rebounded.

Rearranged V-D-J TRB sequences were amplified with a mixed TRB-A/B primer pool. MiXCR, applied by TCRdb to the multiplex PCR reads, yields one record per CDR3 protein. This table holds about 8,600 distinct CDR3 sequences, approximately 25% found once. The receptor was isolated from a human donor with a blood cancer. Sequenced material: blood.

In DNA, the CDR3 is TGTGCCAGCACCTGGGCCAGCGGGGAGGGCAGATACGAGCAGTACTTC. It translates to CASTWASGEGRYEQYF. The gene calls are TRBV5-4 and TRBJ2-7; 7 bases match TRBD2. Germline V CDR1 and CDR2: SGHNT, YYREEE (reference sequence). The CDR3 runs to 16 residues. The junction had 16 bases not matched to a gene; V was cut back by 6 bases and J by 4 bases. Using reference TRBV5-4 and TRBJ2-7 for the parts outside the CDR3, the full variable domain is ETGVTQSPTHLIKTRGQQVTLRCSSQSGHNTVSWYQQALGQGPQFIFQYYREEENGRGNFPPRFSGLQFPNYSSELNVNALELDDSALYLCASTWASGEGRYEQYFGPGTRLTVT.